These 26 T cell receptor beta chains originate from one sample sequenced in a study of identical twins. TCRdb re-analysed the 5' RACE reads in MiXCR, keeping a single row per CDR3 protein. There are more than 650,000 distinct CDR3 sequences in the sample; around 6% occur only once, and around 1.7% lies in the top ten. Source material: naive T cells sorted from blood. The source is a man aged 18 to 29 in good health.

The V call is TRBV5-1, the J call TRBJ1-2; D may be TRBD1 (5 bases). The germline V and J ends were trimmed by 0 bases and 2 bases, with 17 bases remaining between them. Germline V CDR1 and CDR2: SGHRS, YFSETQ. The length of the CDR3 is 17 residues. The CDR3 DNA reads TGCGCCAGCAGCTTGGAAGTTGGGGGGAGGTCGAACTATGGCTACACCTTC. It encodes CASSLEVGGRSNYGYTF.

At least ten counts were recorded for this clonotype. This sequence joins TRBV29-1 and TRBJ1-5; 10 positions agree with TRBD1. The trim removed 6 bases at V and 6 bases at J, leaving 5 bases unmatched. CDR3 length equals 13 residues. CDR1 and CDR2 from the germline V gene are SQVTM and ANQGSEA. The CDR3, as DNA: TGCAGCGTCTCGACAGGGGGCGGTCAGCCCCAGCATTTT. Residues: CSVSTGGGQPQHF.

This clonotype was seen more than once but under ten times. The chain links TRBV15 to TRBJ1-4, with D uncertain. The CDR3 totals 11 residues. Germline values: CDR1 LNHNV, CDR2 YYDKDF (reference sequence). V lost 8 bases, J lost 14 bases, and 15 bases lay in between. Here the CDR3 reads CATGSGRDLFF. The CDR3 DNA reads as TGTGCCACCGGGAGCGGCAGAGACCTGTTTTTT.

The table lists this clonotype with many counts. This rearrangement joins TRBV27 to TRBJ2-5, with D hard to call. V lost 2 bases and J 1 base, leaving 11 bases between the germline ends. The CDR3 length is 15 residues. Germline V gene data show CDR1 as MNHEY and CDR2 as SMNVEV (reference sequence). The CDR3 DNA follows: TGTGCCAGCAGTTTAGATTACAGACTCCAAGAGACCCAGTACTTC. Protein: CASSLDYRLQETQYF.

This clonotype was picked up many times. This chain uses TRBV4-2 with TRBJ2-1; possibly TRBD2 for D (5 bases). In germline, CDR1 is LGHNA, CDR2 YNFKEQ. The CDR3 contains 17 residues. Trimming left V 0 bases short and J 9 bases short, with 21 bases between. The DNA for the CDR3 is TGTGCCAGCAGCCAAGATTTTCGAGGGCCGTCGACTGCTGAGCAGTTCTTC. It specifies CASSQDFRGPSTAEQFF.

The table lists this clonotype with many counts. CDR3 region: CASSYSLGNYGYTF. The DNA of the CDR3 is TGTGCCAGCAGTTACTCGTTGGGGAATTATGGCTACACCTTC. This rearrangement joins TRBV6-2 or TRBV6-3 to TRBJ1-2; D is unresolved. The CDR3 has 14 amino acids. Between the trimmed V and J ends, which lost 0 bases and 5 bases, there was a span of 10 bases. The V gene's germline CDR1 is MNHEY and CDR2 SVGEGT.

This clonotype came up many times. The V call is TRBV27, the J call TRBJ1-3; maybe TRBD1 (5 bases). The V end was cut by 5 bases, the J end by 0 bases, with 11 bases between. This CDR3 is built from 15 residues. Germline V CDR1 and CDR2: MNHEY, SMNVEV (reference sequence). The chain's CDR3 is CASSGDGSSGNTIYF. The DNA for the CDR3 is TGTGCCAGCAGTGGGGACGGGAGCTCTGGAAACACCATATATTTT.

This chain joins TRBV7-9 and TRBJ2-1, with a weak D call TRBD1 (6 bases). V lost 2 bases, J lost 5 bases, and 13 bases lay in between. Germline V gene sequence: CDR1 SEHNR, CDR2 FQNEAQ (reference sequence). The CDR3 sequence is 15 residues long. The CDR3 here is CASSLPTTGNNEQFF. Here the CDR3 DNA reads TGTGCCAGCAGCTTACCAACAACAGGGAACAATGAGCAGTTCTTC.

The chain recombines TRBV15 with TRBJ1-4; D is undetermined. The germline gives CDR1 LNHNV, CDR2 YYDKDF (reference sequence). This CDR3 contains 13 residues. The germline V and J ends were trimmed by 0 bases and 16 bases, with 15 bases remaining between them. The CDR3 DNA follows: TGTGCCACCAGCAGAGATGGGTCGAATGGAGAGTTTTTT. It yields the protein CATSRDGSNGEFF.

This clonotype was picked up many times. This chain links TRBV5-1 with TRBJ2-2; D unclear. V was cut by 0 bases and J by 0 bases, with 12 bases left in between. The CDR3 has 17 amino acids. The germline V gene has CDR1 SGHRS and CDR2 YFSETQ. CDR3 loop: CASSLALVGPNTGELFF. CDR3 DNA sequence: TGCGCCAGCAGCTTGGCCTTGGTAGGGCCGAACACCGGGGAGCTGTTTTTT.

The chain combines TRBV11-2 with TRBJ2-1; TRBD2 aligns across 9 bases. With V trimmed by 7 bases and J by 8 bases, 21 bases remained unmatched. Germline CDR1 and CDR2: SGHAT and FQNNGV. The CDR3 is made up of 18 amino acids. The CDR3 is CASNSGTSPFLKRDEQFF. The CDR3 DNA reads TGTGCCAGCAACTCCGGGACTAGCCCTTTTTTAAAGCGCGATGAGCAGTTCTTC.

This clonotype was observed many times. V gene TRBV4-2 combines with J gene TRBJ2-7; tentative D call: TRBD2 (7 bases). Looked up from germline, CDR1 is LGHNA and CDR2 is YNFKEQ. This CDR3 is built from 16 residues. V was cut by 2 bases and J by 6 bases, with 20 bases left in between. The DNA for the CDR3 is TGTGCCAGCAGCCAACCAGGGGAGGGGGATAAGGTCGAGCAGTACTTC. Amino acid sequence: CASSQPGEGDKVEQYF.

The sample holds many counts of this clonotype. This chain joins TRBV5-5 and TRBJ2-1; 12 nucleotides line up with TRBD2. Germline CDR1 reads SGHKS; CDR2 reads YYEKEE (reference sequence). V gave up 4 bases and J gave up 5 bases; unmatched junction bases: 7. The CDR3 totals 16 residues. The CDR3 DNA reads TGTGCCAGCAGCCACTCCCGACTAGCGGGAGACAATGAGCAGTTCTTC. Its protein product is CASSHSRLAGDNEQFF. Looking up the rest from reference TRBV5-5 and TRBJ2-1 gives the full variable domain: DAGVTQSPTHLIKTRGQQVTLRCSPISGHKSVSWYQQVLGQGPQFIFQYYEKEERGRGNFPDRFSARQFPNYSSELNVNALLLGDSALYLCASSHSRLAGDNEQFFGPGTRLTVL.

In this sample, this clonotype turned up many times. This chain joins TRBV20-1 and TRBJ2-1; 8 bases agree with TRBD2. After removal of 6 bases from V and 2 bases from J, the junction contained 6 bases not matched to a gene. The CDR3 loop spans 14 amino acids. CDR1 is DFQATT, CDR2 SNEGSKA, per germline (reference sequence). The CDR3 DNA reads as TGCAGTGCCCACCGGGAGGGCCCCTACAATGAGCAGTTCTTC. Its protein is CSAHREGPYNEQFF.

This clonotype was picked up many times. The J gene is TRBJ2-7, the V gene TRBV20-1, with D possibly TRBD1 on 5 matching bases. The CDR3 loop spans 14 amino acids. Trimming removed 6 bases from V and 3 bases from J, with 18 bases in between. Germline values: CDR1 DFQATT, CDR2 SNEGSKA (reference sequence). This chain's CDR3 is CSAASIDQGYEQYF. Written as DNA, the CDR3 is TGCAGTGCCGCATCGATTGACCAGGGCTACGAGCAGTACTTC.

This clonotype has more than one count but fewer than ten. V is TRBV28 and J is TRBJ1-1, with D perhaps TRBD1 (5 bases). CDR1 and CDR2 from the germline V gene are MDHEN and SYDVKM. CDR3 size: 12 residues. The V end lost 7 bases, the J end lost 7 bases, and 13 bases lay between the germline ends. CDR3: CASNQGWVEAFF. In DNA, the CDR3 is TGTGCCAGCAACCAGGGTTGGGTTGAAGCTTTCTTT.

This rearrangement joins TRBV2 to TRBJ2-6, with 7 bases matching TRBD2. This CDR3 has 17 residues. Germline V gene sequence: CDR1 SNHLY, CDR2 FYNNEI. J gave up 3 bases and V 0 bases, and 5 bases lay outside the gene matches. CDR3 loop: CASSEAGGEFGANVLTF. The CDR3 DNA reads as TGTGCCAGCAGTGAAGCGGGGGGGGAATTTGGGGCCAACGTCCTGACTTTC. The full variable domain, with the rest looked up from reference TRBV2 and TRBJ2-6, is EPEVTQTPSHQVTQMGQEVILRCVPISNHLYFYWYRQILGQKVEFLVSFYNNEISEKSEIFDDQFSVERPDGSNFTLKIRSTKLEDSAMYFCASSEAGGEFGANVLTFGAGSRLTVL.

A few counts support this clonotype. The chain is built from TRBV11-2 and TRBJ2-7, with D tentatively TRBD1 (8 bases). The germline V and J ends were trimmed by 1 base and 6 bases, with 37 bases remaining between them. The CDR3 is 22 residues long. CDR1 is SGHAT, CDR2 FQNNGV, per germline. The CDR3: CASSLVSSTGTGGGRFMGEQYV. The CDR3 DNA follows: TGTGCCAGCAGCTTAGTATCATCAACCGGGACAGGCGGCGGGAGATTCATGGGCGAGCAGTACGTC.

This clonotype was seen repeatedly, ten times or more. The chain has TRBV5-5 and TRBJ2-7; D is undetermined. Looked up from germline, CDR1 is SGHKS and CDR2 is YYEKEE (reference sequence). The CDR3 contains 13 residues. Trimming left V 0 bases short and J 5 bases short, with 9 bases between. For the CDR3, the DNA is TGTGCCAGCAGCTTGGAGGGAATAGACGAGCAGTACTTC. This codes for CASSLEGIDEQYF.

This clonotype was detected many times. The rearrangement links TRBV20-1 to TRBJ2-1; D not resolved. Germline lookup yields CDR1 DFQATT and CDR2 SNEGSKA (reference sequence). Between the trimmed V and J ends, which lost 5 bases and 8 bases, there was a span of 16 bases. This CDR3 has 13 amino acids. This CDR3 reads CSARYKAQHEQFF. Here the CDR3 DNA reads TGCAGTGCTCGATATAAGGCCCAACATGAGCAGTTCTTC.

This rearrangement joins TRBV3-1 to TRBJ1-1; no reliable D call. The germline V gene encodes CDR1 LGHDT and CDR2 YNNKEL (reference sequence). V was cut by 4 bases and J by 10 bases, with 16 bases left in between. The CDR3 contains 13 residues. CDR3 DNA: TGTGCCAGCAGCCCGACACCTGCAAGGGTAGCTTTCTTT. It specifies CASSPTPARVAFF.

At least ten counts were recorded for this clonotype. This sequence joins TRBV5-8 and TRBJ1-1, with D perhaps matching TRBD1 (5 bases). CDR1 is SGHTS, CDR2 YDEGEE, per germline. CDR3 size: 16 residues. The germline V and J ends were trimmed by 3 bases and 0 bases, with 15 bases remaining between them. CDR3 residues: CASSSGHSSMNTEAFF. In DNA form, the CDR3 reads TGTGCCAGCAGCTCCGGACATTCGTCCATGAACACTGAAGCTTTCTTT.

There are many counts of this clonotype. The chain links TRBV12-3 or TRBV12-4 to TRBJ2-7; TRBD2 aligns across 9 bases. Trimming removed 6 bases from V and 7 bases from J; junction bases left unmatched: 7. The CDR3 contains 13 residues. Written as DNA, the CDR3 is TGTGCCAGCAGCCGACTAGCGGCCTCGGAGCAGTACGTC. Protein: CASSRLAASEQYV.

There are many counts of this clonotype. The chain recombines TRBV12-3 or TRBV12-4 with TRBJ1-1; D may be TRBD1 (5 bases). This CDR3 contains 15 residues. Trimming shortened V by 6 bases and J by 1 base, and 15 bases separated the two germline ends. CDR3 bases: TGTGCCAGCAGGAGAACCGGGACCACGAACACTGAAGCTTTCTTT. It translates to CASRRTGTTNTEAFF.

In this sample, this clonotype turned up many times. V and J are TRBV10-3 and TRBJ2-3; the D call may be TRBD1 or TRBD2 (7 bases each). The germline V gene has CDR1 ENHRY and CDR2 SYGVKD. V dropped 7 bases and J dropped 6 bases, with 20 bases sitting between them. The CDR3 covers 15 residues. The CDR3 loop reads CAIKEEGGGVDTQYF. The CDR3 DNA is TGTGCCATCAAGGAGGAGGGAGGGGGCGTGGATACGCAGTATTTT.

This clonotype has a count of ten or more. This chain joins TRBV20-1 and TRBJ1-3; TRBD1 is a possible D gene (5 bases). V dropped 0 bases and J dropped 7 bases, with 13 bases sitting between them. The germline gives CDR1 DFQATT, CDR2 SNEGSKA (reference sequence). The length of the CDR3 is 14 residues. CDR3 DNA: TGCAGTGCTAGAGAAAGTCAGGGTGGCAACACCATATATTTT. Residues: CSARESQGGNTIYF.